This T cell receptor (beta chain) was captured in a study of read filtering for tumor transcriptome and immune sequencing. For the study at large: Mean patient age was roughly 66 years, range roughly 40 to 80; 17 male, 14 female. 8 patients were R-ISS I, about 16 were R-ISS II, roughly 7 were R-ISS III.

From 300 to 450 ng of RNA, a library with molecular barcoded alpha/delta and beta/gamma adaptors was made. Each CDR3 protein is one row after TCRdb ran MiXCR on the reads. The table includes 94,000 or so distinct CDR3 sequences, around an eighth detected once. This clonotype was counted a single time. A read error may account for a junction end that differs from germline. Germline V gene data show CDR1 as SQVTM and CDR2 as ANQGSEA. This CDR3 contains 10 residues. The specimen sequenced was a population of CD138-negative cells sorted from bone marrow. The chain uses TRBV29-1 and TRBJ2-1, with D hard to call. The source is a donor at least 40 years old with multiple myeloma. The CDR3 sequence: CSAEQTKQFF. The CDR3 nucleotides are TGCAGCGCTGAACAGACAAAGCAGTTCTTC.